A single sample is the source of the 10 T cell receptor beta chains below, sequenced in a study of T cell clones after liver transplantation. Sequencing was performed with immunoSEQ multiplex PCR; in TCRdb, only in-frame clones are kept and a portion is missing. The sample has approximately 65,000 clones; about 91% are singletons. Sequenced material: CD4+ T cells from blood, taken less than 27 months after liver transplant. The receptors stem from a human patient who received a liver transplant. Some of the T cells might come from the graft donor.

The rearrangement links TRBV6-1 to TRBJ1-5; 7 bases agree with TRBD1. Per germline, CDR1 MNHNS and CDR2 SASEGT. V gave up 2 bases and J gave up 7 bases; unmatched junction bases: 14. This CDR3 comprises 17 residues. CDR3 residues: CASSERRGQGGRQPQHF. As DNA, the CDR3 is TGTGCCAGCAGTGAAAGGAGGGGGCAAGGGGGAAGGCAGCCCCAGCATTTT.

As DNA, the CDR3 is TGTGCCAGCAGCTTGGCCTATTCCGCCTACGAGCAGTACTTC. Translating gives CASSLAYSAYEQYF. This chain links TRBV7-9 with TRBJ2-7; D gene unclear. From germline, CDR1 is SEHNR and CDR2 FQNEAQ (reference sequence). This CDR3 is 14 amino acids long. V was trimmed by 3 bases and J by 2 bases, leaving 11 bases between them.

The chain links TRBV29-1 to TRBJ2-1; 7 bases fit TRBD1. CDR1 is SQVTM and CDR2 is ANQGSEA in the germline V gene. CDR3 length equals 15 residues. With V trimmed by 2 bases and J by 6 bases, 10 bases remained unmatched. The CDR3 loop reads CSVEFRQGLFNEQFF. CDR3 nucleotide sequence: TGCAGCGTTGAATTTCGACAGGGTCTATTCAATGAGCAGTTCTTC.

The chain couples TRBV7-9 to TRBJ2-1, with D unclear. Per the germline V gene, CDR1 is SEHNR and CDR2 is FQNEAQ (reference sequence). The CDR3 is 11 amino acids. Trimming shortened V by 7 bases and J by 10 bases, and 11 bases separated the two germline ends. For the CDR3, the DNA is TGTGCCAGCACCTCGTTTGAGGAGCAGTTCTTC. This sequence encodes CASTSFEEQFF.

This chain joins TRBV11-2 and TRBJ2-3; no definite D call. The germline V and J ends were trimmed by 3 bases and 7 bases, with 14 bases remaining between them. The CDR3 runs to 14 residues. Germline CDR1 is SGHAT and CDR2 is FQNNGV. CDR3 residues: CASSFGSSINTQYF. The CDR3 bases are TGTGCCAGCAGCTTCGGTAGTAGCATAAATACGCAGTATTTT.

The V and J genes are TRBV7-2 and TRBJ1-1; 8 positions agree with TRBD1. The CDR3 is made up of 15 amino acids. V lost 3 bases to trimming and J lost 0 bases; unmatched junction nucleotides: 3. Germline CDR1 SGHTA, CDR2 FQGNSA. CDR3 DNA sequence: TGTGCCAGCAGCTTCACGACAGGGGTGAACACTGAAGCTTTCTTT. This encodes CASSFTTGVNTEAFF.

The chain couples TRBV19 to TRBJ2-3, with D uncertain. The CDR3 extends over 15 amino acids. Germline V gene sequence: CDR1 LNHDA, CDR2 SQIVND (reference sequence). V dropped 3 bases and J dropped 6 bases, with 16 bases sitting between them. CDR3 sequence reads: CASSISLWARDTQYF. The DNA of the CDR3 is TGTGCCAGTAGTATTAGTTTGTGGGCCCGGGATACGCAGTATTTT.

This chain uses TRBV28 with TRBJ1-2; TRBD1 matches at 8 bases. Germline V CDR1 and CDR2: MDHEN, SYDVKM. The V and J ends lost 10 bases and 3 bases, in that order; junction bases with no gene match: 7. The CDR3 has 13 residues. Written as DNA, the CDR3 is TGTGCCACCCGGGCGACAGGGGACTATGGCTACACCTTC. Translation: CATRATGDYGYTF.

Written as DNA, the CDR3 is TGTGCCAGCAGCTTGGGGCAAGAGACCCAGTACTTC. Protein product: CASSLGQETQYF. This chain connects TRBV7-8 to TRBJ2-5; D is unclear. V was pared by 3 bases and J by 2 bases, with 4 bases between. CDR3 length: 12 residues. CDR1 and CDR2 (germline): SGHVS, FQNEAQ.

The rearrangement uses TRBV19 and TRBJ2-5; 7 bases fit TRBD2. This CDR3 region has 16 residues. The J segment lost 5 bases and the V segment lost 6 bases, leaving 15 bases of the junction unmatched. Germline CDR1 LNHDA, CDR2 SQIVND (reference sequence). CDR3 coding DNA: TGTGCCAGTAGGTCCACGCGCGGGAGTTCTTCTGAGACCCAGTACTTC. Amino acid sequence: CASRSTRGSSSETQYF.